This is a list of T cell receptor beta chains from one sample in a study of CD8 T cells in Susac syndrome. Via MiXCR, TCRdb re-called the immunoSEQ multiplex PCR reads, giving one row per CDR3 protein. The sample records some 400,000 distinct CDR3 sequences, around 83% being singletons. The sequenced material came from CD8+ T cells from PBMCs. The receptors were sampled from a human donor with multiple sclerosis. Both conserved end residues are part of each CDR3. D genes are given only for firm matches. The size entry is marked missing in some rows and otherwise reads once, few, many or a size class.

v_gene: TRBV6-5; j_gene: TRBJ1-2; abundance: .; d_gene: .; CDR3aa: CASSYQRGGGYYGYTF; CDR3nt: TGTGCCAGCAGTTACCAGCGTGGCGGGGGCTACTATGGCTACACCTTC
v_gene: TRBV4-1; j_gene: TRBJ1-1; abundance: .; d_gene: .; CDR3aa: CASATGVVNTEAFF; CDR3nt: TGCGCCAGCGCTACGGGGGTGGTGAACACTGAAGCTTTCTTT
v_gene: TRBV20-1; j_gene: TRBJ1-1; abundance: .; d_gene: .; CDR3aa: CSARLTQGGHTEAFF; CDR3nt: TGCAGTGCTAGATTAACACAGGGAGGACACACTGAAGCTTTCTTT
v_gene: TRBV6-5; j_gene: TRBJ2-7; abundance: .; d_gene: TRBD1; CDR3aa: CASSYSIPSGQGYEQYF; CDR3nt: TGTGCCAGCAGTTACTCGATCCCTTCGGGACAGGGTTACGAGCAGTACTTC
v_gene: TRBV9; j_gene: TRBJ1-1; abundance: .; d_gene: .; CDR3aa: CASSGGGSGYTEAFF; CDR3nt: TGTGCCAGCAGCGGCGGGGGCTCCGGATACACTGAAGCTTTCTTT
v_gene: TRBV12-5; j_gene: TRBJ2-1; abundance: .; d_gene: .; CDR3aa: CASGLAIASEQFF; CDR3nt: TGTGCTAGTGGTTTGGCGATCGCTAGTGAGCAGTTCTTC
v_gene: TRBV5-6; j_gene: TRBJ1-1; abundance: .; d_gene: .; CDR3aa: CASSPGAGKSTEAFF; CDR3nt: TGTGCCAGCAGCCCGGGGGCGGGAAAGAGCACTGAAGCTTTCTTT
v_gene: TRBV4-1; j_gene: TRBJ2-1; abundance: few; d_gene: .; CDR3aa: CASSSDGEQFF; CDR3nt: TGCGCCAGCAGCTCAGATGGTGAGCAGTTCTTC
v_gene: TRBV20-1; j_gene: TRBJ1-1; abundance: .; d_gene: .; CDR3aa: CSARSGLNTEAFF; CDR3nt: TGCAGTGCTAGGTCCGGGCTGAACACTGAAGCTTTCTTT
v_gene: TRBV28; j_gene: TRBJ2-7; abundance: few; d_gene: .; CDR3aa: CASSLKGNEQYF; CDR3nt: TGTGCCAGCAGTTTAAAGGGGAACGAGCAGTACTTC
v_gene: TRBV7-8; j_gene: TRBJ2-2; abundance: .; d_gene: TRBD1; CDR3aa: CASSLGTGGSTGELFF; CDR3nt: TGTGCCAGCAGCTTAGGGACAGGGGGGTCCACCGGGGAGCTGTTTTTT
v_gene: TRBV5-1; j_gene: TRBJ1-5; abundance: .; d_gene: .; CDR3aa: CASSLDFRSDQPQHF; CDR3nt: TGCGCCAGCAGCTTGGATTTCAGGTCTGATCAGCCCCAGCATTTT
v_gene: TRBV5-1; j_gene: TRBJ2-7; abundance: .; d_gene: .; CDR3aa: CASSSAGSEQYF; CDR3nt: TGCGCCAGCAGTTCAGCAGGGTCTGAGCAGTACTTC
v_gene: TRBV12-3/TRBV12-4; j_gene: TRBJ2-7; abundance: .; d_gene: .; CDR3aa: CASSLTLTYEQYF; CDR3nt: TGTGCCAGCAGTCTGACCCTAACCTACGAGCAGTACTTC
v_gene: TRBV6-5; j_gene: TRBJ1-6; abundance: .; d_gene: .; CDR3aa: CASSYSNGGSPLHF; CDR3nt: TGTGCCAGCAGTTACTCTAACGGTGGTTCACCCCTCCACTTT
v_gene: TRBV12-3/TRBV12-4; j_gene: TRBJ1-1; abundance: once; d_gene: .; CDR3aa: CASSLGGFGEAFF; CDR3nt: TGTGCCAGCAGTTTAGGAGGGTTCGGTGAAGCTTTCTTT
v_gene: TRBV27; j_gene: TRBJ1-2; abundance: .; d_gene: .; CDR3aa: CASSFSQTAEYGYTF; CDR3nt: TGTGCCAGCAGTTTTAGCCAGACGGCAGAGTATGGCTACACCTTC
v_gene: TRBV19; j_gene: TRBJ2-7; abundance: .; d_gene: TRBD1; CDR3aa: CASSIGLQGAGSYEQYF; CDR3nt: TGTGCCAGTAGTATAGGCCTACAGGGGGCCGGCTCCTACGAGCAGTACTTC
v_gene: TRBV7-9; j_gene: TRBJ2-2; abundance: .; d_gene: TRBD2; CDR3aa: CASSLTSDSLGELFF; CDR3nt: TGTGCCAGCAGCCTGACTAGCGACTCACTCGGGGAGCTGTTTTTT
v_gene: TRBV20-1; j_gene: TRBJ2-1; abundance: .; d_gene: .; CDR3aa: CSARKGDNEQFF; CDR3nt: TGCAGTGCTAGAAAGGGGGACAATGAGCAGTTCTTC
v_gene: TRBV18; j_gene: TRBJ2-7; abundance: .; d_gene: .; CDR3aa: CASSPFDSADSYEQYF; CDR3nt: TGTGCCAGCTCACCCTTCGACAGCGCAGACTCCTACGAGCAGTACTTC
v_gene: TRBV24-1; j_gene: TRBJ2-7; abundance: .; d_gene: .; CDR3aa: CATSDSSGRGEQYF; CDR3nt: TGTGCCACCAGTGATTCCTCAGGACGAGGCGAGCAGTACTTC
v_gene: TRBV27; j_gene: TRBJ2-1; abundance: .; d_gene: .; CDR3aa: CASSLSGSYNEQFF; CDR3nt: TGTGCCAGCAGTCTATCAGGGTCCTACAATGAGCAGTTCTTC
v_gene: TRBV27; j_gene: TRBJ1-2; abundance: .; d_gene: .; CDR3aa: CASSPGGQVGYTF; CDR3nt: TGTGCCAGCAGTCCGGGAGGTCAGGTAGGCTACACCTTC
v_gene: TRBV10-3; j_gene: TRBJ2-3; abundance: .; d_gene: .; CDR3aa: CAISESTLTDTQYF; CDR3nt: TGTGCCATCAGTGAGTCGACTCTCACAGATACGCAGTATTTT
v_gene: TRBV27; j_gene: TRBJ2-7; abundance: .; d_gene: .; CDR3aa: CASSLSEGQSYEQYF; CDR3nt: TGTGCCAGCAGTTTATCGGAGGGACAGTCCTACGAGCAGTACTTC
v_gene: TRBV20-1; j_gene: TRBJ1-4; abundance: .; d_gene: .; CDR3aa: CSAPVATNEKLFF; CDR3nt: TGCAGTGCGCCAGTAGCAACTAATGAAAAACTGTTTTTT
v_gene: TRBV23-1; j_gene: TRBJ1-2; abundance: .; d_gene: TRBD1; CDR3aa: CASSQQGAYGYTF; CDR3nt: TGCGCCAGCAGTCAACAGGGGGCCTATGGCTACACCTTC